The present TCR beta chain was sequenced within a study of CD8 T cells in Susac syndrome (dated by TCRdb to the late 2010s). Background for the entire study: Whether CD8+ T cell activation and differentiation in Susac syndrome was antigen driven was tested using repertoire sequencing. The study compared CD8+ T cell repertoire clonality among eleven to twelve healthy donors, approximately 14 Susac syndrome patients and some 16 multiple sclerosis patients. Paper-wide results and their limitations: The number of individuals in the TCR sequencing and HLA analysis was recognized as being relatively small.

Trimming costs V 6 bases and J 4 bases, and their ends lie 9 bases apart. Via the germline V gene (reference sequence), CDR1 is DFQATT and CDR2 SNEGSKA. From its cysteine to its phenylalanine, the CDR3 spans 11 amino acids. The DNA shown is the 33-base CDR3, in frame from base 1. RNA was extracted using the RNeasy kit, and about 0.5 to 1 microgram was reverse transcribed with random hexamers. TCR beta CDR3 regions were amplified with the immunoSEQ multiplex PCR assay covering 54 Vbeta and 13 Jbeta segments. PCR amplification bias was corrected by using a synthetic template baseline for primer optimization and computational correction. Per the authors' processing: Only productive sequences were kept, with reads annotated to V, D and J genes according to IMGT and analyzed in immunoSEQ Analyzer. To calculate clonality, Shannon entropy was normalized by log2 of the number of productive unique sequences and then subtracted from one. For each patient and control, public and private clones were evaluated within the 100 most prevalent clones. A clone was defined as Susac-specific if it was absent from the healthy and MS cohorts, from 1052 published viral clones and from other ImmuneACCESS disease sequences. TCRdb reran the public reads through fastp at Q25 and MiXCR, keeping productive beta chains. When rows share a CDR3 protein, they turn into one entry using the most common DNA and genes. V and J calls and clone size were set by TCRdb, not the authors. The sample data list around 270,000 distinct CDR3 sequences, and roughly 85% of these were observed just once. The ten largest clones add up to roughly 0.21% of the sample.

Peripheral blood CD8+ and CD4+ T cells from healthy donors, Susac syndrome patients and multiple sclerosis patients were profiled by high-throughput TCR beta sequencing. Multiple sclerosis controls were treatment-naive patients with stable or active relapsing-remitting disease fulfilling revised McDonald criteria. Bulk CD8+ and CD4+ T cells were purified by magnetic negative isolation, whereas CD8+ TEMRA cells were enriched by FACS. Blood was drawn into EDTA tubes, processed within 24 hours, and PBMCs were isolated by density gradient centrifugation. PBMCs intended for TCR sequencing were cryopreserved in liquid nitrogen and were subsequently thawed in a 37 degrees C water bath. The sorted or isolated CD4+, CD8+ and CD8+ TEMRA cells reached a purity of at least 90%. With regard to this clonotype: The antigen this receptor binds is unknown. No quality values exist for individual bases; no much larger clone is one base distant.

The sample was CD8+ T cells from PBMCs. Recombination linked TRBV20-1 to TRBJ1-2; TRBD1 is perhaps the D gene, given 5 matching bases. The clonotype was recovered from a human donor with multiple sclerosis. CDR3 region: CSARDLYGYTF. Here is the DNA: TGCAGTGCACGGGACCTCTATGGCTACACCTTC.